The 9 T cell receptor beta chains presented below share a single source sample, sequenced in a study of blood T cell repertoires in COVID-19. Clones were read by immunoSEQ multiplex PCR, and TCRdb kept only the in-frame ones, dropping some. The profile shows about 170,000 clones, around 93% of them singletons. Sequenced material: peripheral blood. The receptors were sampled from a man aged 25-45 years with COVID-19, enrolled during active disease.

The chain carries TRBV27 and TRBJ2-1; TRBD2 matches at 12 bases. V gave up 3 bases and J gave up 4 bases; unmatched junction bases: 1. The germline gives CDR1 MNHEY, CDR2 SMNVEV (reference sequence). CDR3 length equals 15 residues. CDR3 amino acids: CASSFTSGGYNEQFF. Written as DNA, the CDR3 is TGTGCCAGCAGTTTCACTAGCGGGGGGTACAATGAGCAGTTCTTC.

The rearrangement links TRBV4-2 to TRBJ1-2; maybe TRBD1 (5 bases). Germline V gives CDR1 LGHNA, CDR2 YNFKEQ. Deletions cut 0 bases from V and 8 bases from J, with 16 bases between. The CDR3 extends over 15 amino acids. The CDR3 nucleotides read TGTGCCAGCAGCCAAGATGGAGGGGTTCCATTGGGCTACACCTTC. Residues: CASSQDGGVPLGYTF.

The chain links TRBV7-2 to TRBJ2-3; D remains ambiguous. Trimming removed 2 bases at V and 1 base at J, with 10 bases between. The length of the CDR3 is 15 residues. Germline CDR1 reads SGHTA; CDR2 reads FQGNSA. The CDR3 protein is CASSLIAQGTDTQYF. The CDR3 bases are TGTGCCAGCAGCTTAATCGCGCAGGGCACAGATACGCAGTATTTT.

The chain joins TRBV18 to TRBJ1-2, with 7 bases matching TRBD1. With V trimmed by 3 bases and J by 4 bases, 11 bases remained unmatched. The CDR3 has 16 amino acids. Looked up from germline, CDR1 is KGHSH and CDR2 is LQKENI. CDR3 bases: TGTGCCAGCTCACCCAACGGGAGGGGGCTCGGCTATGGCTACACCTTC. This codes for CASSPNGRGLGYGYTF.

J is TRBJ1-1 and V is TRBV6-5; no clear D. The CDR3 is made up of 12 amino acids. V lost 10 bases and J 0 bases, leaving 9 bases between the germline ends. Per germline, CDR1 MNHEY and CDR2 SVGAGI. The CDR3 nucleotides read TGTGCCACCACGCTACTGAACACTGAAGCTTTCTTT. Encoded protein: CATTLLNTEAFF.

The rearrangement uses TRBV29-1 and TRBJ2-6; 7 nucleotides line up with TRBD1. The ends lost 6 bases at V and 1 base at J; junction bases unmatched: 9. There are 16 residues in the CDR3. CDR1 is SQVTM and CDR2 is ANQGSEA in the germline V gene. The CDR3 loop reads CSVDETGTSGANVLTF. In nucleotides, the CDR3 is TGCAGCGTCGACGAGACAGGGACGTCTGGGGCCAACGTCCTGACTTTC.

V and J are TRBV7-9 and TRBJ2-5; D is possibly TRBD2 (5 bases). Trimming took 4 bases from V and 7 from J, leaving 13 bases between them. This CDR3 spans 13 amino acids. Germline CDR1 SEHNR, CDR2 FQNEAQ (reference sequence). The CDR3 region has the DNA TGTGCCAGCAGCTCCCTCCTCCGGGGGACCCAGTACTTC. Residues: CASSSLLRGTQYF.

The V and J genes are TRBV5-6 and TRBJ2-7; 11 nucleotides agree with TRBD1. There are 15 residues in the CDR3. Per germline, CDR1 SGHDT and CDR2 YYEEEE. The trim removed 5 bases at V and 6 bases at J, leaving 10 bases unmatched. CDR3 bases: TGTGCCAGCAGAGAATCCGGACAGGGGGCGGCCGAGCAGTACTTC. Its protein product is CASRESGQGAAEQYF.

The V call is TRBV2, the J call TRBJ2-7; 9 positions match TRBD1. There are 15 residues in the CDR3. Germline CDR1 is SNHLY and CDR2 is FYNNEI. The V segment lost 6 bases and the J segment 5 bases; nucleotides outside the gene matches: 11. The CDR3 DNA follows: TGTGCCAGCAGCCCGGGACAGGGAAACATCAACGAGCAGTACTTC. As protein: CASSPGQGNINEQYF.